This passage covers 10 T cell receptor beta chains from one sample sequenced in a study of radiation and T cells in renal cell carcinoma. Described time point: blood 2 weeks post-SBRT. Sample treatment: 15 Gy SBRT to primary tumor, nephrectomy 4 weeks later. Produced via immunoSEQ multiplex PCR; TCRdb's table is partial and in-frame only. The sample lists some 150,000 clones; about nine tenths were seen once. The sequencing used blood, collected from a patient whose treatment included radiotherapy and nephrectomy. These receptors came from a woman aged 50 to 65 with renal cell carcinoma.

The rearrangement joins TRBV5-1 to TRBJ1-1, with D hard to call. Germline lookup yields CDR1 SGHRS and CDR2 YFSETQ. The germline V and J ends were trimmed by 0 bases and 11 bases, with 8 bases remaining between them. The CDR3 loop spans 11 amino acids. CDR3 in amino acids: CASSLGEAAFF. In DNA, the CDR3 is TGCGCCAGCAGCTTGGGAGAGGCGGCTTTCTTT.

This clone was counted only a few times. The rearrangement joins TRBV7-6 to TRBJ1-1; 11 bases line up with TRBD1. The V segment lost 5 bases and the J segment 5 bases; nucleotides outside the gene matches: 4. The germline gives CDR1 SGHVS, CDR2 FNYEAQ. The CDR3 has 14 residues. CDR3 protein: CASSKDRGRTEAFF. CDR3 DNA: TGTGCCAGCAGCAAGGACAGGGGGCGAACTGAAGCTTTCTTT.

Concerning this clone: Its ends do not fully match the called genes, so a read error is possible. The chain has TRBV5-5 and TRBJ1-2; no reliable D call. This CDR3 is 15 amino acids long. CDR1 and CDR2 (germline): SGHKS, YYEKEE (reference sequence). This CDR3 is CASSLGSLLNSGYTF. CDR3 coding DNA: TGTGCCAGCAGCTTGGGTTCCCTCCTTAACTCTGGCTACACCTTC.

This CDR3 is CASSTRTSYEQYF. CDR3 nucleotides: TGTGCCAGTAGTACGAGAACTTCCTACGAGCAGTACTTC. The chain is built from TRBV19 and TRBJ2-7; D gene uncertain. V was clipped by 4 bases and J by 1 base, with 8 bases between them. Germline V CDR1 and CDR2: LNHDA, SQIVND (reference sequence). The CDR3 consists of 13 residues.

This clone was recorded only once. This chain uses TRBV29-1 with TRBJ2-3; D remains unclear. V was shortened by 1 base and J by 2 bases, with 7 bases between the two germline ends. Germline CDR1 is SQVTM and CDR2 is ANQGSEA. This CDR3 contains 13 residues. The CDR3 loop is CSVEGVITDTQYF. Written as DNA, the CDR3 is TGCAGCGTTGAAGGGGTCATCACAGATACGCAGTATTTT.

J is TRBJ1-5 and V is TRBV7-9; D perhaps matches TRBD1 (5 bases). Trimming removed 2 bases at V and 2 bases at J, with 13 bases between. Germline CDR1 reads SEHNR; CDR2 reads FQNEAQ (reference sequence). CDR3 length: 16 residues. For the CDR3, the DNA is TGTGCCAGCAGCTTATGGGGCAGGGTCGGCAATCAGCCCCAGCATTTT. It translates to CASSLWGRVGNQPQHF.

The CDR3 loop is CASMDRGGYGYTF. The DNA for the CDR3 is TGTGCCAGCATGGACAGGGGGGGCTATGGCTACACCTTC. The chain links TRBV6-6 to TRBJ1-2; 10 nucleotides line up with TRBD1. The V segment lost 7 bases and the J segment 4 bases; nucleotides outside the gene matches: 3. The CDR3 covers 13 residues. The germline CDR1 and CDR2 sequences are MNHNY and SVGAGI (reference sequence).

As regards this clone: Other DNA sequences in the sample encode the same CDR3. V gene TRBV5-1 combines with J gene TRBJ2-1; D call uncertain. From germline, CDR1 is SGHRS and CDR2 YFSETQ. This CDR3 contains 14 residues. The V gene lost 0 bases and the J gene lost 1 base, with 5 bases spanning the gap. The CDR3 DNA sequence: TGCGCCAGCAGCTTGGGACAATCCTACAATGAGCAGTTCTTC. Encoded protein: CASSLGQSYNEQFF.

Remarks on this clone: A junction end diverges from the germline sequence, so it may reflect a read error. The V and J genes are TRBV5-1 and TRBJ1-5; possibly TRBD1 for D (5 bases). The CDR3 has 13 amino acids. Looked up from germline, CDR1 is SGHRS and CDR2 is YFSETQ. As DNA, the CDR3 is TGCGTCAGCAGCTTGGAGGGGCATCAGCCCCAGCATTTT. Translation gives CVSSLEGHQPQHF.

CDR3 sequence (DNA): TGTGCCAGTACCGTTGGACAGGACTCACCCCTCCACTTT. As protein: CASTVGQDSPLHF. The rearrangement joins TRBV7-6 to TRBJ1-6; TRBD1 matches 7 bases. V was clipped by 9 bases and J by 10 bases; unmatched bases: 9. This CDR3 region has 13 residues. Germline loops: CDR1 SGHVS, CDR2 FNYEAQ.